The 12 T cell receptor beta chains presented below share a single source sample, sequenced in a study of vaccination effects on CD4 cells after COVID-19. Using viral peptide pools, the ViraFEST assay grew out antigen-specific CD4+ T cells prior to sequencing. It was after approximately 11 days of culture that CD4+ T cells were isolated. Nucleocapsid antibody tests were negative, and the vaccine recipients had no prior SARS-CoV-2 infection. No antigen is known for these receptors. Using immunoSEQ multiplex PCR, the repertoire was profiled, and TCRdb retains in-frame clones only, with some absent. The data show about 73,000 clones, with approximately 74% seen just once and around 2.9% held by the top ten. Sequencing used CD4+ T cells from PBMCs cultured with HCoV-NL63 spike peptides, obtained before COVID-19 vaccination. Source of these receptors: a human donor who received a COVID-19 vaccine.

V usage is TRBV6-5 and J usage is TRBJ1-5; possibly TRBD1 for D (5 bases). From germline, CDR1 is MNHEY and CDR2 SVGAGI. This CDR3 is built from 14 residues. V dropped 6 bases and J dropped 5 bases, with 14 bases sitting between them. As DNA, the CDR3 is TGTGCCAGCAGCCGGGACGGCCGACATCAGCCCCAGCATTTT. As protein: CASSRDGRHQPQHF.

The table lists this clone with a few counts. The chain links TRBV2 to TRBJ2-7; 9 bases line up with TRBD1. V trimming: 1 base; J trimming: 4 bases; junction bases outside the gene matches: 5. Germline loops: CDR1 SNHLY, CDR2 FYNNEI. The CDR3 loop spans 15 amino acids. The CDR3 region is CASSEGGTGLYEQYV. DNA for the CDR3: TGTGCCAGCAGTGAAGGGGGGACAGGGCTGTACGAGCAGTACGTC.

The J gene is TRBJ1-6, the V gene TRBV5-4, with D unresolved. The germline CDR1 and CDR2 sequences are SGHNT and YYREEE (reference sequence). Trimming cost V 4 bases and J 7 bases, with 12 bases left between them. This CDR3 has 14 residues. The CDR3 DNA reads TGTGCCAGCAGCCGGTCGGGTAGCAATTCACCCCTCCACTTT. This sequence encodes CASSRSGSNSPLHF.

This chain links TRBV4-3 with TRBJ1-4, with 9 bases lining up with TRBD1. The CDR3 length is 14 residues. V trimming: 4 bases; J trimming: 6 bases; junction bases outside the gene matches: 3. The germline V gene encodes CDR1 LGHNA and CDR2 YSLEER. For the CDR3, the DNA is TGCGCCAGCAGCCCGGGACAGGGATATGAAAAACTGTTTTTT. Translation: CASSPGQGYEKLFF.

The chain combines TRBV5-4 with TRBJ2-5; no definite D call. This CDR3 is built from 13 residues. CDR1 SGHNT and CDR2 YYREEE come from the germline V gene (reference sequence). V was trimmed by 3 bases and J by 5 bases, leaving 11 bases between them. The CDR3 DNA is TGTGCCAGCAGCTCGACCTCGGAGGAGACCCAGTACTTC. This sequence encodes CASSSTSEETQYF.

This clone has a handful of counts. For the CDR3, the DNA is TGTGCCAGCAGCTTAACGACACTCCTAAGCAATCAGCCCCAGCATTTT. This gives the protein CASSLTTLLSNQPQHF. This chain connects TRBV7-8 to TRBJ1-5; D gene uncertain. This CDR3 is 16 amino acids long. Trimming removed 2 bases at V and 1 base at J, with 12 bases between. The germline V gene encodes CDR1 SGHVS and CDR2 FQNEAQ.

The genes are TRBV30 and TRBJ2-5; 8 bases are shared with TRBD2. V was clipped by 0 bases and J by 3 bases; unmatched bases: 3. The CDR3 extends over 14 amino acids. Per germline, CDR1 GTSNPN and CDR2 SVGIG (reference sequence). Here the CDR3 DNA reads TGTGCCTGGAGTGTAGTAGCGGGGAAAGAGACCCAGTACTTC. Translating gives CAWSVVAGKETQYF.

V and J are TRBV24-1 and TRBJ1-5; D is undetermined. V lost 5 bases and J 7 bases, leaving 8 bases between the germline ends. CDR3 length: 12 residues. CDR1 and CDR2 from the germline V gene are KGHDR and SFDVKD. CDR3 nucleotides: TGTGCCACCAGTGCAGTGGGACAGCCCCAGCATTTT. It is translated as CATSAVGQPQHF.

This clone is a singleton in its sample. This chain links TRBV5-8 with TRBJ1-1; 7 nucleotides line up with TRBD1. With 4 bases clipped from V and 1 base from J, the junction kept 19 bases outside the gene matches. The CDR3 extends over 19 amino acids. Germline V gives CDR1 SGHTS, CDR2 YDEGEE. The CDR3 DNA reads as TGTGCCAGCAGCCTGGTCGTGTTGACAGGGACAATGCAGAACACTGAAGCTTTCTTT. It codes for CASSLVVLTGTMQNTEAFF. The whole variable domain, remainder taken from reference TRBV5-8 and TRBJ1-1, is EAGVTQSPTHLIKTRGQQATLRCSPISGHTSVYWYQQALGLGLQFLLWYDEGEERNRGNFPPRFSGRQFPNYSSELNVNALELEDSALYLCASSLVVLTGTMQNTEAFFGQGTRLTVV.

This rearrangement joins TRBV11-2 to TRBJ2-2; D perhaps matches TRBD1 (6 bases). The V gene lost 5 bases and the J gene lost 1 base, with 23 bases spanning the gap. Germline assignment: CDR1 SGHAT and CDR2 FQNNGV. The CDR3 runs 19 residues. In DNA form, the CDR3 reads TGTGCCAGCAGCAGTAGGGGGACCCGAATCAATCAGAACACCGGGGAGCTGTTTTTT. It translates to CASSSRGTRINQNTGELFF.

There are a few counts of this clone. The chain employs TRBV5-1 and TRBJ2-1, with D maybe TRBD2 (5 bases). The CDR3 is 15 residues long. Deletions cut 4 bases from V and 4 bases from J, with 15 bases between. CDR1 is SGHRS and CDR2 is YFSETQ in the germline V gene. This CDR3 is CASSLGDGRYNEQFF. CDR3 nucleotides: TGCGCCAGCAGCCTCGGGGATGGAAGGTACAATGAGCAGTTCTTC.

J is TRBJ2-3 and V is TRBV7-3, with 9 bases identical to TRBD2. V gave up 5 bases and J gave up 2 bases; unmatched junction bases: 2. Germline CDR1 and CDR2: SGHTA and FQGTGA. The CDR3 runs to 14 residues. In nucleotides, the CDR3 is TGTGCCAGCAGCCTAGCGGGGCCCACAGATACGCAGTATTTT. Residues: CASSLAGPTDTQYF.